Listed here are 6 T cell receptor beta chains from one sample, sequenced in a study of cytotoxic CD8 clonotypes in ibrutinib-treated CLL (dated by TCRdb to 2020 to 2022). Receptor amplification or capture employed the immunoSEQ multiplex PCR assay. TCRdb took over this immuneACCESS table, retaining in-frame rearrangements with V and J assigned. Such tables are incomplete; in checked studies, under half of the missing clones stem from an unresolved V gene, and the remainder is unexplained. The sample data list around 130,000 clones, and 80% to 90% of these were observed just once. The ten largest clones represent 3% to 4% of the sample. In light of the paper, this sample's time point label describes: approximately 25 months on ibrutinib. This sample comprised PBMCs, obtained after 24 months of ibrutinib treatment. Receptors originate from a human donor with chronic lymphocytic leukemia.

The V gene is TRBV27, the J gene TRBJ2-3; 8 positions match TRBD2. Germline V gene data show CDR1 as MNHEY and CDR2 as SMNVEV (reference sequence). After removal of 9 bases from V and 2 bases from J, the junction contained 10 bases not matched to a gene. The CDR3 has 15 residues. The CDR3 protein is CASRGSGGPTDTQYF. The CDR3, as DNA: TGTGCCAGTCGAGGAAGCGGGGGTCCCACAGATACGCAGTATTTT.

V is TRBV19 and J is TRBJ1-1, with D perhaps TRBD1 (6 bases). There are 15 residues in the CDR3. Germline V gene data show CDR1 as LNHDA and CDR2 as SQIVND (reference sequence). Trimming removed 7 bases at V and 4 bases at J, with 19 bases between. The DNA of the CDR3 is TGTGCCAGTACCCATTATCGGGGGCCGGGCACTGAAGCTTTCTTT. Encoded protein: CASTHYRGPGTEAFF. Full variable domain (missing parts from reference TRBV19 and TRBJ1-1): DGGITQSPKYLFRKEGQNVTLSCEQNLNHDAMYWYRQDPGQGLRLIYYSQIVNDFQKGDIAEGYSVSREKKESFPLTVTSAQKNPTAFYLCASTHYRGPGTEAFFGQGTRLTVV.

This chain links TRBV6-5 with TRBJ1-2, with D unresolved. The germline V and J ends were trimmed by 8 bases and 5 bases, with 15 bases remaining between them. The CDR3 totals 13 residues. Looked up from germline, CDR1 is MNHEY and CDR2 is SVGAGI. The CDR3 region is CASWVGRHYGYTF. The DNA for the CDR3 is TGTGCCAGCTGGGTAGGCAGACATTATGGCTACACCTTC.

This clone was seen a handful of times. V is TRBV11-2 and J is TRBJ1-1, with D uncertain. The CDR3 length is 14 residues. The V and J ends lost 5 bases and 4 bases respectively, with 14 bases between them. CDR1 and CDR2 from the germline V gene are SGHAT and FQNNGV. In DNA form, the CDR3 reads TGTGCCAGCAGCCTTGGTGGAGAAGGCACTGAAGCTTTCTTT. It codes for CASSLGGEGTEAFF.

V and J are TRBV11-2 and TRBJ1-1, with TRBD1 matching over 7 bases. The CDR3 runs 14 residues. V dropped 4 bases and J dropped 3; count of bases not matched to a gene: 5. The V gene's germline CDR1 is SGHAT and CDR2 FQNNGV. CDR3 nucleotide sequence: TGTGCCAGCAGCTGGGCTGACAGGGACACTGAAGCTTTCTTT. Its translation is CASSWADRDTEAFF.

The chain carries TRBV18 and TRBJ2-3; 12 bases are shared with TRBD2. The germline gives CDR1 KGHSH, CDR2 LQKENI. Trimming cost V 1 base and J 1 base; bases outside gene matches: 12. The CDR3 sequence is 20 residues long. CDR3: CASSPLFLAGGPLGTDTQYF. CDR3 bases: TGTGCCAGCTCACCACTGTTCCTAGCGGGGGGGCCTTTGGGCACAGATACGCAGTATTTT.